This T cell receptor beta chain appears in the sequencing data of a study of CD8 T cells in Susac syndrome (dated by TCRdb to about 2019). Describing the broader study: The study used repertoire sequencing to test whether antigen drove CD8+ T cell activation and differentiation in Susac syndrome. The study compared CD8+ T cell repertoire clonality among eleven to twelve healthy donors, approximately 14 Susac syndrome patients and approximately 16 multiple sclerosis patients. Overall results and qualifications from the work: The number of individuals in the TCR sequencing and HLA analysis was recognized as being relatively small.

Peripheral blood CD8+ and CD4+ T cells from healthy donors, Susac syndrome patients and multiple sclerosis patients were profiled by high-throughput TCR beta sequencing. Multiple sclerosis controls were treatment-naive patients with stable or active relapsing-remitting disease fulfilling revised McDonald criteria. CD8+ TEMRA cells were enriched by FACS, while bulk CD8+ and CD4+ T cells were purified by magnetic negative isolation. Blood was collected in EDTA tubes and processed within 24 hours, with PBMCs isolated through density gradient centrifugation. PBMCs destined for TCR sequencing were cryopreserved in liquid nitrogen and later thawed in a 37 °C water bath. A purity of at least 90% was achieved for sorted or isolated CD4+, CD8+ and CD8+ TEMRA cells. In the case of this clonotype: Its specific antigen is unknown. No much larger clonotype is one base removed from it; base qualities were not supplied.

RNA was extracted using the RNeasy kit, and roughly 0.5 to 1 microgram was reverse transcribed with random hexamers. The immunoSEQ multiplex PCR assay, covering 54 Vbeta and 13 Jbeta segments, was used to amplify TCR beta CDR3 regions. To correct PCR amplification bias, a synthetic template baseline was used for both primer optimization and computational correction. The original pipeline was this. Only productive sequences were kept, with reads annotated to V, D and J genes according to IMGT and analyzed in immunoSEQ Analyzer. Clonality was calculated as one minus the Shannon entropy normalized by log2 of the number of productive unique sequences. Public and private clones were assessed among the 100 most prevalent clones of each patient and control. Clones were defined as Susac-specific if absent from the healthy and MS cohorts, from roughly 1,100 published viral clones and from other ImmuneACCESS disease sequences. In TCRdb, the public reads were trimmed at Q25 with fastp and aligned with MiXCR, with productive beta chains retained. CDR3 protein duplicates are merged, each entry listing the most common genes and DNA. The V and J calls, along with clone size, are taken from TCRdb and not from the paper's own processing. The sample includes 150,000 to 160,000 distinct CDR3 sequences, with 95% to 96% observed a single time. The ten largest clonotypes hold 0.15% of the sample.

This TCR derives from a human donor with multiple sclerosis. Material for sequencing was CD8+ T cells from PBMCs.

The CDR3 has the sequence CASRPPRHKDTEAFF. The DNA is as follows: TGTGCCAGCCGTCCCCCAAGACACAAGGACACTGAAGCTTTCTTT. The chain links TRBV25-1 with TRBJ1-1, with an unclear D gene assignment. Taken from the germline V gene, the CDR1 and CDR2 loops are MGHDK and SYGVNS. Trimming takes 8 bases from V and 3 bases from J, and the germline ends sit 19 bases apart. Reading from cysteine to phenylalanine, the CDR3 counts 15 amino acids. Solely the CDR3 DNA is kept, with 45 bases framed from the first base. The variable domain in full, with residues beyond the CDR3 obtained from the reference TRBV25-1 and TRBJ1-1 genes, is EADIYQTPRYLVIGTGKKITLECSQTMGHDKMYWYQQDPGMELHLIHYSYGVNSTEKGDLSSESTVSRIRTEHFPLTLESARPSHTSQYLCASRPPRHKDTEAFFGQGTRLTVV.